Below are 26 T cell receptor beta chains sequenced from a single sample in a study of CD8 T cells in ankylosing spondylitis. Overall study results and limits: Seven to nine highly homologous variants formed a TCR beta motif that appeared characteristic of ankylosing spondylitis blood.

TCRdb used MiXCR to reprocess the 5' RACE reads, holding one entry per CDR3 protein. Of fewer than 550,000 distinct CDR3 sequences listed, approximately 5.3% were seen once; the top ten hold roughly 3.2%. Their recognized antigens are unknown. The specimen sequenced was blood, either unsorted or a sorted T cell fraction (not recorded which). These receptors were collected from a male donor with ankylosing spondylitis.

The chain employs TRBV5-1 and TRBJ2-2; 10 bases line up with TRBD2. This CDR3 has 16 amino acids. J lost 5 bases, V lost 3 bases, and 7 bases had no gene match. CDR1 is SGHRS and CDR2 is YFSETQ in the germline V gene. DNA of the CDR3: TGCGCCAGCAGCTCCAGTCTAGCGGGAGAGACCGGGGAGCTGTTTTTT. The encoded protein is CASSSSLAGETGELFF.

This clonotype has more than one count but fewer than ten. The chain's CDR3 is CASSRRTQSGVGYTF. The CDR3 DNA reads TGTGCCAGCAGCCGCAGAACGCAGTCAGGGGTTGGCTACACCTTC. This chain uses TRBV7-2 with TRBJ1-2, with D possibly matching TRBD1 (6 bases). The CDR3 sequence is 15 residues long. V shed 5 bases and J shed 7 bases, with 20 bases lying between them. Germline lookup yields CDR1 SGHTA and CDR2 FQGNSA.

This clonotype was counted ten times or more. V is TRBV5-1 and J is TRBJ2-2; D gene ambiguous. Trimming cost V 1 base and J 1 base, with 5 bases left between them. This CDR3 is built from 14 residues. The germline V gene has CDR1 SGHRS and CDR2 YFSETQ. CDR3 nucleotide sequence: TGCGCCAGCAGCTTGTTACAGAACACCGGGGAGCTGTTTTTT. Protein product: CASSLLQNTGELFF.

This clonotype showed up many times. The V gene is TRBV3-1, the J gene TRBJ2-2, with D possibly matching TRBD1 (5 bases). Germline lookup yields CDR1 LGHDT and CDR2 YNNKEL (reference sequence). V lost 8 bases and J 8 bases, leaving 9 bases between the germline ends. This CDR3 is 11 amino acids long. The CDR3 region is CASGATGELFF. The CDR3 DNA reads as TGTGCCAGCGGGGCAACGGGGGAGCTGTTTTTT.

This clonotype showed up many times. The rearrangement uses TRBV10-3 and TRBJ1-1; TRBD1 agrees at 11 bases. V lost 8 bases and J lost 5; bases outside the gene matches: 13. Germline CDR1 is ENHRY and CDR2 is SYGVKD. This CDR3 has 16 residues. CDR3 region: CAIGKDRGLRGTEAFF. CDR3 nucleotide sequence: TGTGCCATCGGCAAGGACAGGGGGCTGAGGGGAACTGAAGCTTTCTTT.

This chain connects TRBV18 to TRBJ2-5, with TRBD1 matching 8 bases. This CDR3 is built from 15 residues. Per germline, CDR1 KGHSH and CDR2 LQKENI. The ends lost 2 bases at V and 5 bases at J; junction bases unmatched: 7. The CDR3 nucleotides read TGTGCCAGCTCACCAACGGGGACAGGATGGGAGACCCAGTACTTC. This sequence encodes CASSPTGTGWETQYF.

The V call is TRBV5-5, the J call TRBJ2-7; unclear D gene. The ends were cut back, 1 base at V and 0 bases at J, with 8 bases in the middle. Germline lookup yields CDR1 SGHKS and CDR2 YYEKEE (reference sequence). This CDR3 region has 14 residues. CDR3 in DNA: TGTGCCAGCAGCTTGAGGGAACTCTCCTACGAGCAGTACTTC. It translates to CASSLRELSYEQYF.

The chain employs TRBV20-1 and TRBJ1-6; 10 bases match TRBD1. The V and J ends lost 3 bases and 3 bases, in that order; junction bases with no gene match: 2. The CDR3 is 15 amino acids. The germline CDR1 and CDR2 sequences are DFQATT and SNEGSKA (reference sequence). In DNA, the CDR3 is TGCAGTGCTAGTAGGACAGGGGGCTATAATTCACCCCTCCACTTT. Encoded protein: CSASRTGGYNSPLHF.

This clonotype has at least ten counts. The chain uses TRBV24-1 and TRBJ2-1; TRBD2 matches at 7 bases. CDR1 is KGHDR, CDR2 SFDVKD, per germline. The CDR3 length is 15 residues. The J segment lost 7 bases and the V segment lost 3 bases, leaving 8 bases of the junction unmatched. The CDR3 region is CATSDPRASGNEQFF. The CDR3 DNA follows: TGTGCCACCAGTGATCCCCGGGCTAGCGGTAATGAGCAGTTCTTC.

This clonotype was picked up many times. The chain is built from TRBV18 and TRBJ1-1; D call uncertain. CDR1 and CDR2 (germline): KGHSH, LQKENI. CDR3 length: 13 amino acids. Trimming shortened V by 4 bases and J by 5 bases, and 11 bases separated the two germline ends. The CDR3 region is CASSRAGGTEAFF. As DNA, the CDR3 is TGTGCCAGCTCACGGGCGGGTGGAACTGAAGCTTTCTTT.

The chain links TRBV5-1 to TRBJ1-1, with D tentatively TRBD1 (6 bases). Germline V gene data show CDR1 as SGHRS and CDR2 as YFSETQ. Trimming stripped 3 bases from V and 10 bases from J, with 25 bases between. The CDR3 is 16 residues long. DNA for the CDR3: TGCGCCAGCAGCTCCTGGGGGTCGGGGGGGCCTCCTGGAGCTTTCTTT. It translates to CASSSWGSGGPPGAFF.

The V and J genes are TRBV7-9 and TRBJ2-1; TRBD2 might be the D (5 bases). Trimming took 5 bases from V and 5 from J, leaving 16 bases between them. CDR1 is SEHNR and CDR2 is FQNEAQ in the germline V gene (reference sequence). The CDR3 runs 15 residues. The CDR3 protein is CASSRRQDGDNEQFF. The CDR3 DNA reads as TGTGCCAGCAGCCGCAGGCAGGACGGGGACAATGAGCAGTTCTTC.

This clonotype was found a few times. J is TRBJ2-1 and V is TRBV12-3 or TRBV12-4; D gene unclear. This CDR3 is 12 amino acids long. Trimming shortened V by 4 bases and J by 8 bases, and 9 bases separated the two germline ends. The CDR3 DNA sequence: TGTGCCAGCAGTTGGACGGCCCATGAGCAGTTCTTC. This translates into CASSWTAHEQFF.

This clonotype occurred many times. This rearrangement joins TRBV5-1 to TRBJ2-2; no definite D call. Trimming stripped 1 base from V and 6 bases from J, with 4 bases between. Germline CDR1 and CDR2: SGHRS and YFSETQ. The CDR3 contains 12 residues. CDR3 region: CASSLKAGELFF. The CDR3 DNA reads TGCGCCAGCAGCTTGAAGGCCGGGGAGCTGTTTTTT.

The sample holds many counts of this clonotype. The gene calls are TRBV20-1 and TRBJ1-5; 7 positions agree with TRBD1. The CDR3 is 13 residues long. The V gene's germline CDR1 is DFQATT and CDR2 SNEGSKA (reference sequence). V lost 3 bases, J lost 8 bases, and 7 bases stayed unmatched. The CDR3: CSARKGASEPQHF. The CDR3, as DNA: TGCAGTGCTAGGAAGGGGGCCAGCGAGCCCCAGCATTTT.

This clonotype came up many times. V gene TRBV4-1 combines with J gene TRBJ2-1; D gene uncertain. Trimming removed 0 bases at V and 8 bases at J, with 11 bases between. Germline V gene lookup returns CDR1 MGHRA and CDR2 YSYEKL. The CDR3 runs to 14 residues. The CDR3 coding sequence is TGCGCCAGCAGCCAAGACTCGAGGCGCCATGAGCAGTTCTTC. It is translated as CASSQDSRRHEQFF.

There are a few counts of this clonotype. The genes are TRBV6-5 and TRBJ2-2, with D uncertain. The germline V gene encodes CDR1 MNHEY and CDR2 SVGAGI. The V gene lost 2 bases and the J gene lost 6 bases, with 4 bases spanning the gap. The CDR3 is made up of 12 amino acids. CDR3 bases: TGTGCCAGCAGTTACGGTGCCGGGGAGCTGTTTTTT. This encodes CASSYGAGELFF.

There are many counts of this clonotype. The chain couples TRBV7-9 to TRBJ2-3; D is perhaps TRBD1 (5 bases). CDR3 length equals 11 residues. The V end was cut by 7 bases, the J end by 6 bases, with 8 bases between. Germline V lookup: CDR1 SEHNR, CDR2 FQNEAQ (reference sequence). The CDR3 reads CASNGADTQYF. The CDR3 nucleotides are TGTGCCAGCAATGGGGCGGATACGCAGTATTTT. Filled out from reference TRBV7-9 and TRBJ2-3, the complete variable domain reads DTGVSQNPRHKITKRGQNVTFRCDPISEHNRLYWYRQTLGQGPEFLTYFQNEAQLEKSRLLSDRFSAERPKGSFSTLEIQRTEQGDSAMYLCASNGADTQYFGPGTRLTVL.

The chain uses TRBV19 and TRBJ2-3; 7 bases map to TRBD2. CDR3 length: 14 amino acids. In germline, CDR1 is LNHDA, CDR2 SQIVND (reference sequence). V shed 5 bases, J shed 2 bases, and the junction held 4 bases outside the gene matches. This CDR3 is CASSRGVSTDTQYF. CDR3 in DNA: TGTGCCAGTAGTCGGGGGGTCTCCACAGATACGCAGTATTTT.

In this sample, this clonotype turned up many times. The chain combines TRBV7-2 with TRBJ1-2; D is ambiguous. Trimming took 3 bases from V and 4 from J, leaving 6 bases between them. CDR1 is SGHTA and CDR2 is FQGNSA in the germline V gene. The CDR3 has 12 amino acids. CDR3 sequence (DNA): TGTGCCAGCAGCTTCAACCTCTATGGCTACACCTTC. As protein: CASSFNLYGYTF.

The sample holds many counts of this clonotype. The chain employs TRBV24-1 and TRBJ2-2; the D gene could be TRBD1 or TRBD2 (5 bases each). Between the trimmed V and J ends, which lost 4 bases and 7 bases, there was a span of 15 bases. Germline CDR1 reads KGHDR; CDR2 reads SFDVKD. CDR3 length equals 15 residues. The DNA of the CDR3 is TGTGCCACCAGTGACCCTTCCAGGGACGTCGGGGAGCTGTTTTTT. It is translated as CATSDPSRDVGELFF.

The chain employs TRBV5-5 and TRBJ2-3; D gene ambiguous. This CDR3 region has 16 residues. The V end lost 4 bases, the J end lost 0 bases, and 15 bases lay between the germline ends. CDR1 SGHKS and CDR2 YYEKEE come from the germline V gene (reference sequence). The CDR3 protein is CASSGAGSTSTDTQYF. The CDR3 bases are TGTGCCAGCAGCGGAGCCGGGTCCACAAGCACAGATACGCAGTATTTT.

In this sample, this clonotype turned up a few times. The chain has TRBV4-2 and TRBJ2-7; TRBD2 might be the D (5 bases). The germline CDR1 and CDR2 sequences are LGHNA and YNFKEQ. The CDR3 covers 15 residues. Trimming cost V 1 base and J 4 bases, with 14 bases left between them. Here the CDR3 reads CASSQVGGSKYEQYF. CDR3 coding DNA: TGTGCCAGCAGCCAAGTAGGAGGCTCCAAGTACGAGCAGTACTTC.

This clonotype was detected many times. The CDR3 region is CASSSRSNTEAFF. As DNA, the CDR3 is TGTGCCAGCAGCTCCCGATCGAACACTGAAGCTTTCTTT. This rearrangement joins TRBV7-2 to TRBJ1-1; D ambiguous. Between the trimmed V and J ends, which lost 4 bases and 1 base, there was a span of 7 bases. The CDR3 consists of 13 residues. CDR1 SGHTA and CDR2 FQGNSA come from the germline V gene.

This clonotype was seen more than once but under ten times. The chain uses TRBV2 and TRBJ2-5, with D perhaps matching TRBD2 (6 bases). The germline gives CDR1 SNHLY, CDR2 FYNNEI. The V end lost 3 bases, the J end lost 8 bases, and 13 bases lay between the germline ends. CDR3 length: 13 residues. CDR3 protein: CASSDSERATQYF. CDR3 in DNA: TGTGCCAGCAGTGACAGTGAGCGGGCTACCCAGTACTTC.

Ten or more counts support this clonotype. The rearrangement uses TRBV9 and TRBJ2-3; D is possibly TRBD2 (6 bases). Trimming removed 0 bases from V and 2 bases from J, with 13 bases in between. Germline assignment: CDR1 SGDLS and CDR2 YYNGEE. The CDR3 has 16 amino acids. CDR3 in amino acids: CASSVEAGGDTDTQYF. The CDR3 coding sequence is TGTGCCAGCAGCGTAGAAGCGGGCGGGGACACAGATACGCAGTATTTT.